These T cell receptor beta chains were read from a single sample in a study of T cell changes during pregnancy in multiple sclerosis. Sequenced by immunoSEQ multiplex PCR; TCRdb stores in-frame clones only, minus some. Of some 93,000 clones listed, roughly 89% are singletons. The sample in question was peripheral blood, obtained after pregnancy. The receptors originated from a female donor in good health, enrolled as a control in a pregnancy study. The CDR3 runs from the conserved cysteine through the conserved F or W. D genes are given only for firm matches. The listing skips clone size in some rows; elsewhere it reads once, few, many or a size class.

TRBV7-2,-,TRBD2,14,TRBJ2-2,CASSPGGYTGELFF,TGTGCCAGCAGCCCGGGGGGGTACACCGGGGAGCTGTTTTTT
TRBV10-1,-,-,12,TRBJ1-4,CASSDRNEKLFF,TGCGCCAGCAGTGACAGGAATGAAAAACTGTTTTTT
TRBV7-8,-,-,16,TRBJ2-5,CASSLGRGLKRETQYF,TGTGCCAGCAGCTTAGGGAGGGGGCTAAAGCGAGAGACCCAGTACTTC
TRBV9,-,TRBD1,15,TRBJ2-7,CASSVSTGASYEQYF,TGTGCCAGCAGCGTCTCGACAGGGGCCTCCTACGAGCAGTACTTC
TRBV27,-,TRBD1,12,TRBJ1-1,CASSPTGDEAFF,TGTGCCAGCAGTCCTACAGGGGATGAAGCTTTCTTT
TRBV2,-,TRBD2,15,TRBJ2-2,CASRETSGNTGELFF,TGTGCCAGCAGGGAGACTAGCGGGAACACCGGGGAGCTGTTTTTT
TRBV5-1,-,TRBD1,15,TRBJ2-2,CASSHEGAYTGELFF,TGCGCCAGCAGCCACGAGGGGGCGTACACCGGGGAGCTGTTTTTT
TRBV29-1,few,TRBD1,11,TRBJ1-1,CSVRGTGEAFF,TGCAGCGTTAGGGGGACAGGTGAAGCTTTCTTT
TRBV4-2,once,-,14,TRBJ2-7,CASSQGYSSYEQYF,TGTGCCAGCAGCCAAGGCTACAGCTCCTACGAGCAGTACTTC
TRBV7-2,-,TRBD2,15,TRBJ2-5,CASSARSPGGETQYF,TGTGCCAGCAGCGCCCGTTCCCCGGGGGGTGAGACCCAGTACTTC
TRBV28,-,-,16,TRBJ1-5,CASTLSPSRGNQPQHF,TGTGCCAGCACCTTATCCCCATCCCGGGGCAATCAGCCCCAGCATTTT
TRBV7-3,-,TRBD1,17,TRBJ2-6,CASTRQGPTSGANVLTF,TGTGCCAGCACCAGACAGGGCCCCACCTCTGGGGCCAACGTCCTGACTTTC
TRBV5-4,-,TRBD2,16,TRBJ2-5,CASSRPRGGAWETQYF,TGTGCCAGCAGCCGTCCCCGCGGGGGGGCTTGGGAGACCCAGTACTTC
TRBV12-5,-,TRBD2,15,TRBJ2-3,CASGLVAGGQDTQYF,TGTGCTAGTGGTTTGGTAGCGGGGGGGCAGGATACGCAGTATTTT
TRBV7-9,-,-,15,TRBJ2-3,CASSLGQGGTDTQYF,TGTGCCAGCAGCTTAGGGCAGGGTGGCACAGATACGCAGTATTTT
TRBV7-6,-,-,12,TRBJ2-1,CASSPEGGRQFF,TGTGCCAGCAGTCCCGAAGGTGGGCGCCAGTTCTTC
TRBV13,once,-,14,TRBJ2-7,CASSLGGSTYEQYF,TGTGCCAGCAGCTTAGGGGGGAGTACCTACGAGCAGTACTTC
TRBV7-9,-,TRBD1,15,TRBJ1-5,CASSLFGQGVQPQHF,TGTGCCAGCAGCTTATTTGGACAGGGAGTTCAGCCCCAGCATTTT
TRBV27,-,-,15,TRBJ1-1,CASSMSGIWNTEAFF,TGTGCCAGCAGTATGTCAGGTATTTGGAACACTGAAGCTTTCTTT
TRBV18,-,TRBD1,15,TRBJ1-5,CASSPGTGGNQPQHF,TGTGCCAGCTCACCCGGGACAGGGGGAAATCAGCCCCAGCATTTT
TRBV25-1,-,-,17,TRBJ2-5,CASSSLGQGTIQETQYF,TGTGCCAGCAGTTCACTGGGGCAGGGGACGATCCAAGAGACCCAGTACTTC
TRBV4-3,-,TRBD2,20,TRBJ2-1,CASRADLAGGPRSSYNEQFF,TGCGCCAGCAGGGCAGACCTAGCGGGGGGGCCGCGGAGCTCCTACAATGAGCAGTTCTTC
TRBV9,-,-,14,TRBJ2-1,CASSLGGAANEQFF,TGTGCCAGCAGTCTTGGGGGGGCCGCGAATGAGCAGTTCTTC
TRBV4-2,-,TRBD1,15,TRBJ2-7,CASTTTGAGFYEQYF,TGTGCCAGCACCACTACAGGGGCCGGTTTTTACGAGCAGTACTTC
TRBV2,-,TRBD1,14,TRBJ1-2,CASSNTGGGYGYTF,TGTGCCAGCAGTAATACAGGGGGCGGCTATGGCTACACCTTC
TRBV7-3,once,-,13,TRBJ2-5,CASSLLVQETQYF,TGTGCCAGCAGCCTGTTAGTGCAAGAGACCCAGTACTTC
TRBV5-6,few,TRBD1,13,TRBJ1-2,CASSLGGGHGYTF,TGTGCCAGCAGCTTGGGAGGGGGCCATGGCTACACCTTC
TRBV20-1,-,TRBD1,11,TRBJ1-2,CSATTGFGYTF,TGCAGTGCGACGACAGGGTTTGGCTACACCTTC
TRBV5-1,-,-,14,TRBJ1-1,CASRPGGLNTEAFF,TGCGCCAGCAGACCCGGGGGTTTGAACACTGAAGCTTTCTTT
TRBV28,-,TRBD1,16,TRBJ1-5,CASSFSGQGIHQPQHF,TGTGCCAGCAGTTTTTCGGGACAGGGAATTCATCAGCCCCAGCATTTT
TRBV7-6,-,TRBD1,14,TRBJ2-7,CASSPGQNSYEQYF,TGTGCCAGCAGCCCGGGACAGAACTCCTACGAGCAGTACTTC
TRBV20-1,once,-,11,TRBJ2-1,CSASFHNEQFF,TGCAGTGCTAGCTTCCACAATGAGCAGTTCTTC
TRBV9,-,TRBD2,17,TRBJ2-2,CASSVGPSGGRTGELFF,TGTGCCAGCAGCGTAGGTCCTAGCGGGGGAAGGACCGGGGAGCTGTTTTTT
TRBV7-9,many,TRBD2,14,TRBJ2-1,CASKEAGVANEQFF,TGTGCCAGCAAAGAGGCGGGGGTAGCAAATGAGCAGTTCTTC
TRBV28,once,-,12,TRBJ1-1,CASRTGGPEAFF,TGTGCCAGCAGGACAGGCGGGCCTGAAGCTTTCTTT